Below, 23 T cell receptor beta chains from the same sample are listed, as sequenced in a study of shared clonotypes between healthy human individuals. Produced via immunoSEQ multiplex PCR; TCRdb's table is partial and in-frame only. The data show roughly 1,100,000 clones, with about 75% seen just once and about 1.5% held by the top ten. Source material: memory CD4+ T cells sorted from blood. Subset meaning: CD45RA-negative fraction. Source of these receptors: a man between 18 and 29 years old in good health.

V is TRBV28 and J is TRBJ2-5, with 7 positions matching TRBD1. Germline lookup yields CDR1 MDHEN and CDR2 SYDVKM. The ends lost 5 bases at V and 0 bases at J; junction bases unmatched: 6. This CDR3 contains 15 residues. DNA of the CDR3: TGTGCCAGCAGTAGGACGACAGGGTACCAAGAGACCCAGTACTTC. This codes for CASSRTTGYQETQYF.

The chain links TRBV5-5 to TRBJ1-2; D gene unclear. CDR1 and CDR2 (germline): SGHKS, YYEKEE (reference sequence). This CDR3 comprises 12 residues. V was clipped by 1 base and J by 6 bases, with 7 bases between them. The CDR3 region is CASSLNGNGYTF. The CDR3, as DNA: TGTGCCAGCAGCTTGAACGGAAATGGCTACACCTTC.

The chain joins TRBV7-9 to TRBJ2-6; no clear D gene. Germline V lookup: CDR1 SEHNR, CDR2 FQNEAQ (reference sequence). V shed 7 bases and J shed 0 bases, with 10 bases lying between them. This CDR3 region has 15 residues. For the CDR3, the DNA is TGTGCCAGCACCCCCCAACCCTCTGGGGCCAACGTCCTGACTTTC. It yields the protein CASTPQPSGANVLTF.

The J gene is TRBJ2-7, the V gene TRBV30, with 10 nucleotides matching TRBD1. Trimming at V came to 7 bases and at J to 6 bases, leaving 15 bases not matched to a gene. The CDR3 loop spans 15 amino acids. Germline loops: CDR1 GTSNPN, CDR2 SVGIG (reference sequence). Here the CDR3 reads CASGGLRQGAPEQYF. DNA for the CDR3: TGTGCCTCCGGGGGTTTGAGACAGGGGGCCCCCGAGCAGTACTTC.

V gene TRBV5-1 combines with J gene TRBJ2-5; D possibly matches TRBD1 or TRBD2 (5 bases each). CDR3 length equals 15 residues. V was trimmed by 0 bases and J by 1 base, leaving 10 bases between them. In germline, CDR1 is SGHRS, CDR2 YFSETQ. CDR3: CASSLVVGVQETQYF. CDR3 nucleotides: TGCGCCAGCAGCTTGGTAGTGGGGGTCCAAGAGACCCAGTACTTC.

Worth noting for this clone: A read error is possible here, since a much larger clone lies one base away. The chain links TRBV5-5 to TRBJ2-7; D remains unclear. In germline, CDR1 is SGHKS, CDR2 YYEKEE (reference sequence). The V and J ends lost 0 bases and 3 bases respectively, with 4 bases between them. The CDR3 extends over 12 amino acids. CDR3 sequence: CASSLESYEQYF. The DNA for the CDR3 is TGTGCCAGCAGCTTGGAAAGCTACGAGCAGTACTTC. Combining the CDR3 with reference TRBV5-5 and TRBJ2-7 gives the whole variable domain DAGVTQSPTHLIKTRGQQVTLRCSPISGHKSVSWYQQVLGQGPQFIFQYYEKEERGRGNFPDRFSARQFPNYSSELNVNALLLGDSALYLCASSLESYEQYFGPGTRLTVT.

The chain has TRBV6-5 and TRBJ1-4, with D possibly TRBD1 on 5 matching bases. This CDR3 region has 14 residues. Looked up from germline, CDR1 is MNHEY and CDR2 is SVGAGI. The V gene lost 5 bases and the J gene lost 7 bases, with 14 bases spanning the gap. The CDR3 region has the DNA TGTGCCAGCAGTCCTGGACACGGGGCTGAAAAACTGTTTTTT. It translates to CASSPGHGAEKLFF.

CDR3 in amino acids: CASSQVLTSGGAGNEQFF. The CDR3 DNA sequence: TGCGCCAGCAGCCAAGTCCTAACTAGCGGGGGGGCAGGCAATGAGCAGTTCTTC. The chain combines TRBV4-1 with TRBJ2-1; 13 nucleotides line up with TRBD2. CDR3 length: 18 amino acids. Germline V CDR1 and CDR2: MGHRA, YSYEKL. J lost 6 bases, V lost 1 base, and 9 bases had no gene match.

Concerning this clone: A junction boundary mismatches the germline segment, possibly from a read error. The chain uses TRBV6-1 and TRBJ2-6; the D gene is possibly TRBD2 (6 bases). The CDR3 sequence is 17 residues long. Germline CDR1 and CDR2: MNHNS and SASEGT. The CDR3, as DNA: TGTGCCAGCAGGGAAGCGGGTCTGAGCTCTGGGGCCAACGTCCTGACTTTC. Protein sequence: CASREAGLSSGANVLTF.

Worth noting for this clone: The sample carries other DNA sequences with the same CDR3. This chain joins TRBV6-5 and TRBJ2-6; possibly TRBD2 for D (6 bases). Germline V gene lookup returns CDR1 MNHEY and CDR2 SVGAGI. The CDR3 has 16 residues. The V end lost 0 bases, the J end lost 1 base, and 7 bases lay between the germline ends. The CDR3 protein is CASSYSRGSGANVLTF. Written as DNA, the CDR3 is TGTGCCAGCAGTTACTCGCGGGGTTCTGGGGCCAACGTCCTGACTTTC.

This clone appeared a single time. The chain has TRBV25-1 and TRBJ2-5; D perhaps matches TRBD1 (5 bases). This CDR3 is built from 15 residues. The germline V gene encodes CDR1 MGHDK and CDR2 SYGVNS. Trimming cost V 6 bases and J 2 bases, with 16 bases left between them. This CDR3 reads CASSRRGQGQETQYF. The CDR3 coding sequence is TGTGCCAGCAGCCGACGAGGTCAGGGTCAAGAGACCCAGTACTTC.

The V gene is TRBV6-1, the J gene TRBJ1-1; D is perhaps TRBD1 (5 bases). Germline V gene lookup returns CDR1 MNHNS and CDR2 SASEGT. The V gene lost 8 bases and the J gene lost 4 bases, with 17 bases spanning the gap. The CDR3 has 14 residues. The CDR3 is CASGVGVGTTEAFF. CDR3 sequence (DNA): TGTGCCAGCGGAGTGGGGGTGGGGACCACTGAAGCTTTCTTT.

The chain links TRBV9 to TRBJ2-2; TRBD1 matches at 9 bases. Germline V gene data show CDR1 as SGDLS and CDR2 as YYNGEE. This CDR3 region has 16 residues. The V and J ends lost 0 bases and 8 bases, in that order; junction bases with no gene match: 8. CDR3: CASSVGSGQGMGELFF. Written as DNA, the CDR3 is TGTGCCAGCAGCGTAGGTTCGGGACAGGGAATGGGGGAGCTGTTTTTT.

The rearrangement uses TRBV4-1 and TRBJ2-3, with 11 bases lining up with TRBD2. Germline lookup yields CDR1 MGHRA and CDR2 YSYEKL. The J segment lost 2 bases and the V segment lost 4 bases, leaving 5 bases of the junction unmatched. This CDR3 has 16 amino acids. The CDR3 region has the DNA TGCGCCAGCAGCCGGAGACTAGCGGGAAACACAGATACGCAGTATTTT. Amino acid sequence: CASSRRLAGNTDTQYF.

The chain carries TRBV25-1 and TRBJ1-5; D is unresolved. From germline, CDR1 is MGHDK and CDR2 SYGVNS. The CDR3 has 15 amino acids. V shed 2 bases and J shed 2 bases, with 10 bases lying between them. DNA for the CDR3: TGTGCCAGCAGTGAAGAGGGAACAGGCAATCAGCCCCAGCATTTT. It translates to CASSEEGTGNQPQHF.

This clone appeared a single time. The chain joins TRBV4-1 to TRBJ1-2; D may be TRBD1 (6 bases). Between the trimmed V and J ends, which lost 0 bases and 4 bases, there was a span of 12 bases. The CDR3 is 15 residues long. Germline CDR1 MGHRA, CDR2 YSYEKL. The CDR3 nucleotides read TGCGCCAGCAGCCAAGAAGTGGACAGCCCCTATGGCTACACCTTC. Translated: CASSQEVDSPYGYTF.

This chain joins TRBV19 and TRBJ2-2; tentative D call: TRBD1 (5 bases). This CDR3 contains 16 residues. Germline V gene data show CDR1 as LNHDA and CDR2 as SQIVND (reference sequence). V lost 0 bases and J lost 0, with 8 bases in between. This CDR3 is CASSIEGRANTGELFF. As DNA, the CDR3 is TGTGCCAGTAGTATAGAAGGCAGGGCGAACACCGGGGAGCTGTTTTTT. The full variable domain, rest sourced from reference TRBV19 and TRBJ2-2, is DGGITQSPKYLFRKEGQNVTLSCEQNLNHDAMYWYRQDPGQGLRLIYYSQIVNDFQKGDIAEGYSVSREKKESFPLTVTSAQKNPTAFYLCASSIEGRANTGELFFGEGSRLTVL.

Remarks on this clone: Other nucleotide sequences from this sample produce the same CDR3. The rearrangement uses TRBV2 and TRBJ2-3; 10 bases are a match to TRBD2. CDR3 length equals 16 residues. Germline CDR1 SNHLY, CDR2 FYNNEI. V was clipped by 3 bases and J by 0 bases; unmatched bases: 3. In DNA form, the CDR3 reads TGTGCCAGCAGTGAGGGACTAGCGATAAGCACAGATACGCAGTATTTT. Residues: CASSEGLAISTDTQYF.

The rearrangement joins TRBV5-1 to TRBJ2-2; TRBD1 might be the D (5 bases). In germline, CDR1 is SGHRS, CDR2 YFSETQ. The CDR3 runs 13 residues. The ends were cut back, 5 bases at V and 6 bases at J, with 11 bases in the middle. The DNA of the CDR3 is TGCGCCAGCAGGGATATAGGGGCCGGGGAGCTGTTTTTT. Protein sequence: CASRDIGAGELFF.

The CDR3 DNA reads as TGTGCCAGCAGCCCAGGAGGGAGCGGGAGGCACTCCTACGAGCAGTACTTC. Translated: CASSPGGSGRHSYEQYF. The chain links TRBV11-2 to TRBJ2-7; 9 bases agree with TRBD2. Trimming removed 5 bases from V and 0 bases from J; junction bases left unmatched: 11. The CDR3 totals 17 residues. Germline V CDR1 and CDR2: SGHAT, FQNNGV.

The chain employs TRBV25-1 and TRBJ2-2, with 8 bases identical to TRBD1. Trimming at V came to 5 bases and at J to 6 bases, leaving 5 bases not matched to a gene. CDR1 MGHDK and CDR2 SYGVNS come from the germline V gene. The CDR3 sequence is 14 residues long. CDR3 residues: CASSRTGKAGELFF. The CDR3 DNA sequence: TGTGCCAGCAGTCGGACAGGGAAAGCCGGGGAGCTGTTTTTT. Full variable domain (missing parts from reference TRBV25-1 and TRBJ2-2): EADIYQTPRYLVIGTGKKITLECSQTMGHDKMYWYQQDPGMELHLIHYSYGVNSTEKGDLSSESTVSRIRTEHFPLTLESARPSHTSQYLCASSRTGKAGELFFGEGSRLTVL.

This chain joins TRBV7-9 and TRBJ2-1, with 8 bases identical to TRBD1. Germline CDR1 SEHNR, CDR2 FQNEAQ (reference sequence). The ends lost 3 bases at V and 2 bases at J; junction bases unmatched: 3. The CDR3 has 15 residues. Here the CDR3 DNA reads TGTGCCAGCAGCTTTCAACAGGGGGCCTACAATGAGCAGTTCTTC. This translates into CASSFQQGAYNEQFF.

The chain is built from TRBV6-1 and TRBJ2-5; no clear D. Germline CDR1 is MNHNS and CDR2 is SASEGT. The germline V and J ends were trimmed by 4 bases and 4 bases, with 7 bases remaining between them. CDR3 size: 12 residues. CDR3 residues: CASSVRVETQYF. CDR3 nucleotide sequence: TGTGCCAGCAGTGTACGAGTAGAGACCCAGTACTTC.